This is a list of T cell receptor beta chains from one sample in a study of T cell repertoires in cytomegalovirus infection. TCRdb reprocessed the reads via MiXCR and lists one record per CDR3 protein. The top ten clones hold roughly 14% of a sample with approximately 390,000 distinct CDR3 sequences, approximately 35% of them seen once. No antigens are known for them. The input for sequencing was cultured PBMCs, taken from culture after CMV antigen stimulation. These TCRs come from a human donor in good health (CMV status not recorded). Some clones in this sample may be carry-over from other donors' samples. CDR3s include the opening cysteine and the closing phenylalanine or tryptophan. Each record gives: clone size, V gene, CDR3 length, CDR3 protein. Expanded clones are given a class, and other clones once, few, many or no size at all.

clone size: .; V gene: TRBV7-9; CDR3 length: 16; CDR3 protein: CASSPTGTSFHNEQFF
clone size: many; V gene: TRBV7-2; CDR3 length: 14; CDR3 protein: CASSLLAGAYEQYF
clone size: few; V gene: TRBV4-3; CDR3 length: 16; CDR3 protein: CASSQEWWSSGNTIYF
clone size: .; V gene: TRBV11-2; CDR3 length: 12; CDR3 protein: CASRGQDVTQYF
clone size: many; V gene: TRBV7-3; CDR3 length: 15; CDR3 protein: CASSLSRVSTDTQYF
clone size: few; V gene: TRBV7-2; CDR3 length: 15; CDR3 protein: CASSLRSSGRHEQYF
clone size: .; V gene: TRBV6-2/TRBV6-3; CDR3 length: 13; CDR3 protein: CASSYHRGNIQYF
clone size: .; V gene: TRBV4-1; CDR3 length: 12; CDR3 protein: CASSQVGPAAFF
clone size: few; V gene: TRBV7-3; CDR3 length: 15; CDR3 protein: CASSLMGLAGYEQYF
clone size: few; V gene: TRBV7-8; CDR3 length: 18; CDR3 protein: CASSIRRQVRSGANVLTF
clone size: many; V gene: TRBV7-2; CDR3 length: 19; CDR3 protein: CASSTYKGAGSYSNQPQHF
clone size: few; V gene: TRBV7-3; CDR3 length: 13; CDR3 protein: CASSEYLDGRYTF
clone size: .; V gene: TRBV11-2; CDR3 length: 14; CDR3 protein: CASSPRLEGNTIYF
clone size: .; V gene: TRBV14; CDR3 length: 16; CDR3 protein: CASSQEAAALYNEQFF
clone size: .; V gene: TRBV9; CDR3 length: 15; CDR3 protein: CASSASGPKGDTQYF
clone size: .; V gene: TRBV6-5; CDR3 length: 15; CDR3 protein: CASSSTGYVAYGYTF
clone size: few; V gene: TRBV10-3; CDR3 length: 17; CDR3 protein: CAISESIGQGTQETQYF
clone size: once; V gene: TRBV7-3; CDR3 length: 16; CDR3 protein: CASSSNPYDAINEQFF
clone size: .; V gene: TRBV4-2; CDR3 length: 14; CDR3 protein: CASSQGSGKYEQYF
clone size: .; V gene: TRBV15; CDR3 length: 13; CDR3 protein: CATSRDRLGEKFF
clone size: .; V gene: TRBV5-1; CDR3 length: 17; CDR3 protein: CASSTSGTGIPFYGYTF
clone size: .; V gene: TRBV5-1; CDR3 length: 16; CDR3 protein: CASSLANRGIQETQYF
clone size: .; V gene: TRBV12-3/TRBV12-4; CDR3 length: 15; CDR3 protein: CASRQLAGGPGELFF
clone size: .; V gene: TRBV10-2; CDR3 length: 14; CDR3 protein: CASSVREGSDEQFF
clone size: .; V gene: TRBV11-2; CDR3 length: 13; CDR3 protein: CASSFVSDYGYTF
clone size: few; V gene: TRBV6-6; CDR3 length: 17; CDR3 protein: CASSYKPQGSSGNTIYF
clone size: few; V gene: TRBV6-5; CDR3 length: 15; CDR3 protein: CASSYFRGALPEAFF
clone size: few; V gene: TRBV2; CDR3 length: 14; CDR3 protein: CASRDQTGPSPLHF
clone size: .; V gene: TRBV7-2; CDR3 length: 16; CDR3 protein: CASSLVAGGEGQPQHF
clone size: .; V gene: TRBV25-1; CDR3 length: 13; CDR3 protein: CASRLAGGYEQFF
clone size: few; V gene: TRBV7-9; CDR3 length: 13; CDR3 protein: CASSLPTGDSAFF
clone size: few; V gene: TRBV6-2/TRBV6-3; CDR3 length: 14; CDR3 protein: CASRPTDGNYGYTF
clone size: .; V gene: TRBV5-4; CDR3 length: 16; CDR3 protein: CASSTGPGQGYNEQFF